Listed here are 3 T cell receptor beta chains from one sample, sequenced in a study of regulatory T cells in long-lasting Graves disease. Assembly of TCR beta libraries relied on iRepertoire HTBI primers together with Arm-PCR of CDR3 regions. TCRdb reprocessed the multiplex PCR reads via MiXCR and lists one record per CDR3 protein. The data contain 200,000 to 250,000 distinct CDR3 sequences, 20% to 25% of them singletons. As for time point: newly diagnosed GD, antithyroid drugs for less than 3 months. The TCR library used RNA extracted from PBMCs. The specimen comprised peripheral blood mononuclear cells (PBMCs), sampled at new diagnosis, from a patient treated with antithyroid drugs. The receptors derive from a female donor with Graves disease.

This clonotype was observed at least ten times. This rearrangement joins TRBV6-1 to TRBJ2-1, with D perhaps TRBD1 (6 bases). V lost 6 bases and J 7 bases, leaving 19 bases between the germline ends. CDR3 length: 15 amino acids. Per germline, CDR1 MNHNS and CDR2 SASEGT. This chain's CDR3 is CASSRQAGDLNEQFF. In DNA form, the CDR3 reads TGTGCCAGCAGCCGACAGGCCGGCGATTTGAATGAGCAGTTCTTC.

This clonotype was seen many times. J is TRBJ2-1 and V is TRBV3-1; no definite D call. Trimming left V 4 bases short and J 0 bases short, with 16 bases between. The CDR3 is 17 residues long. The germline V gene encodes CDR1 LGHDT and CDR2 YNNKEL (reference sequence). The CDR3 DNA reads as TGTGCCAGCAGCCCGACCAGTCCCTTAAGCTCCTACAATGAGCAGTTCTTC. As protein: CASSPTSPLSSYNEQFF.

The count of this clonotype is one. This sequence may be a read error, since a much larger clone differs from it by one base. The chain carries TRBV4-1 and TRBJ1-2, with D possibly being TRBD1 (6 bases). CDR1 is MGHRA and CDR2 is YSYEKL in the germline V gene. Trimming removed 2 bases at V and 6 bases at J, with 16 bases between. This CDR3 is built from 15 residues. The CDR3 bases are TGCGCCAGCAGCCAATATCGACAGGATTCGAATGGCTACACCTTC. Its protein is CASSQYRQDSNGYTF.